This record concerns one T cell receptor (beta chain) sequence. The sample comes from a study of blood T cell repertoires in COVID-19. About the research overall: Material from acute and convalescent COVID-19 was sourced from the United States, Italy and Spain.

Germline V lookup: CDR1 MGHRA, CDR2 YSYEKL. This CDR3 contains 15 residues. With V trimmed by 2 bases and J by 7 bases, 8 bases remained unmatched. Assay: immunoSEQ multiplex PCR; the TCRdb copy retains only in-frame clones and omits some. In the table there are some 96,000 clones, roughly 84% of which are singletons. The chain has TRBV4-1 and TRBJ2-1, with TRBD1 matching over 7 bases. The sequenced sample was peripheral blood. The TCR sequence derives from a man under 40 in a cohort sampled during active COVID-19. The CDR3 nucleotides read TGCGCCAGCAGCCAAAGAGGGGGCCCGGGGAATGAGCAGTTCTTC. This encodes CASSQRGGPGNEQFF.